What follows describes a single T cell receptor (beta chain). The entry originates in a study of blood T cell repertoires in COVID-19. Across the whole study: Samples taken during acute and convalescent COVID-19 were collected in the United States, Italy and Spain. The cDNA or gDNA used as material had been derived from T cells, B-cell-depleted T cells, or PBMCs.

Per the original data handling: For nucleated cells, counts were estimated from reference gene primer amplification. Data came from immunoSEQ multiplex PCR; TCRdb stores just in-frame clones and leaves some out. V, J and clone size are taken as reported in that table, and D and trimming were inferred from the DNA itself. The sample records 310,000 or so clones, more than 75% being singletons. Germline V gene lookup returns CDR1 SGHDT and CDR2 YYEEEE. The V end lost 0 bases, the J end lost 0 bases, and 7 bases lay between the germline ends. CDR3 length: 14 residues. The chain recombines TRBV5-6 with TRBJ2-7; D gene uncertain. The receptor's source is a woman in her 30s who had recovered from COVID-19. Input material: peripheral blood. The CDR3 protein is CASSLGGISYEQYF. DNA for the CDR3: TGTGCCAGCAGCTTGGGCGGAATCTCCTACGAGCAGTACTTC.